Detailed here is one T cell receptor (beta chain). These data are taken from a study of T cell responses to AZD1222 COVID-19 vaccine. Generated by immunoSEQ multiplex PCR, the TCRdb table keeps only in-frame clones and is missing some. Here the sample spans around 130,000 clones, over 90% being singletons. V was clipped by 0 bases and J by 4 bases, with 4 bases between them. The CDR3 has 13 residues. Germline CDR1 is SGDLS and CDR2 is YYNGEE. The TCR originated in an adult in good health. The chain has TRBV9 and TRBJ1-4; D not resolved. This sample comprised peripheral blood, obtained on day 0 of AZD1222 vaccination. The CDR3 spells CASSVGINEKLFF. CDR3 bases: TGTGCCAGCAGCGTAGGAATTAATGAAAAACTGTTTTTT.